This T cell receptor beta chain was sequenced in a study of blood T cell repertoires in COVID-19. Turning to the study itself: COVID-19 samples collected from the United States, Italy and Spain covered acute and convalescent phases. T cells, B-cell-depleted T cells, or PBMCs provided the cDNA or gDNA that served as material.

The CDR3 length is 16 residues. V shed 5 bases and J 5 bases; nucleotides not matched to a gene: 9. Germline values: CDR1 SGHDN, CDR2 FVKESK. This clone was picked up one time. Per the authors' pipeline: Estimated nucleated cell counts came from reference gene primer amplification. The data were produced by immunoSEQ multiplex PCR, yet TCRdb's version contains in-frame clones alone and is incomplete. The V and J calls and clone size are taken from that table; D and trimming were inferred from the DNA. Of about 380,000 clones listed, around 89% are singletons. The TCR was taken from a man aged 18 to 35 with active or convalescent COVID-19. This chain joins TRBV14 and TRBJ2-5; 12 bases are a match to TRBD1. Sample: peripheral blood. The CDR3 DNA reads as TGTGCCAGCAGCGCCCGGGACAGGGGGCATTTGGAGACCCAGTACTTC. This codes for CASSARDRGHLETQYF.